The 29 T cell receptor beta chains presented below share a single source sample, sequenced in a study of shared clonotypes between healthy human individuals. Profiling relied on immunoSEQ multiplex PCR, and the TCRdb table lists in-frame clones only, not all of them. The data show about 470,000 clones, roughly 80% seen once. The sequencing input was PBMCs. These receptors were obtained from a woman aged 40 to 50 in good health. Some clones in this sample may be carry-over from other donors' samples.

This chain connects TRBV7-8 to TRBJ1-2, with a possible D match to TRBD1 (6 bases). Trimming left V 6 bases short and J 8 bases short, with 19 bases between. Germline V gives CDR1 SGHVS, CDR2 FQNEAQ. The CDR3 totals 14 residues. CDR3 nucleotides: TGTGCCAGCAGTCCTCGTGCGGGGGCAGGAGGCTACACCTTC. It specifies CASSPRAGAGGYTF.

This clone has just one count. V is TRBV6-1 and J is TRBJ2-5; 7 nucleotides align to TRBD1. V shed 10 bases and J 2 bases; nucleotides not matched to a gene: 7. The CDR3 totals 13 residues. Germline CDR1 and CDR2: MNHNS and SASEGT. CDR3: CATEWTGQETQYF. The CDR3 DNA reads TGTGCCACCGAATGGACAGGACAAGAGACCCAGTACTTC.

This clone appeared a single time. J is TRBJ1-5 and V is TRBV19; weak D call: TRBD1 (5 bases). The CDR3 spans 15 residues. Trimming removed 2 bases at V and 0 bases at J, with 8 bases between. Germline assignment: CDR1 LNHDA and CDR2 SQIVND (reference sequence). As DNA, the CDR3 is TGTGCCAGTAGTATATGGGGGAATAGCAATCAGCCCCAGCATTTT. It yields the protein CASSIWGNSNQPQHF.

On this clone itself: At one boundary the junction diverges from the germline segment, which might be a read error. CDR3 loop: CAVERFNAQFF. In DNA form, the CDR3 reads TGTGCCGTCGAGAGGTTCAATGCGCAGTTCTTC. The chain recombines TRBV6-1 with TRBJ2-1; no clear D gene. The CDR3 is 11 residues long. Germline CDR1 and CDR2: MNHNS and SASEGT.

Comments on this clone: It may be a read error: a sequence one base away is much more abundant. The CDR3 DNA reads as TGTGCCAGCAGTTTCGGACAGGGAGCCGGGGAGCTGTTTTTT. It codes for CASSFGQGAGELFF. V is TRBV28 and J is TRBJ2-2, with 8 bases aligning to TRBD1. Germline V gene sequence: CDR1 MDHEN, CDR2 SYDVKM. The CDR3 length is 14 residues. With V trimmed by 3 bases and J by 6 bases, 3 bases remained unmatched.

The rearrangement links TRBV5-8 to TRBJ2-7; tentatively, D is TRBD1 (5 bases). There are 17 residues in the CDR3. Per the germline V gene, CDR1 is SGHTS and CDR2 is YDEGEE. V was shortened by 2 bases and J by 0 bases, with 18 bases between the two germline ends. This chain's CDR3 is CASSFRLPRQYSYEQYF. Here the CDR3 DNA reads TGTGCCAGCAGCTTTCGGCTCCCCCGACAGTACTCCTACGAGCAGTACTTC.

This clone was recorded only once. This chain joins TRBV4-2 and TRBJ1-6; maybe TRBD1 (5 bases). The germline V gene has CDR1 LGHNA and CDR2 YNFKEQ. This CDR3 has 12 residues. Trimming stripped 0 bases from V and 13 bases from J, with 7 bases between. Written as DNA, the CDR3 is TGTGCCAGCAGCCAAGAGGAGGGGCCCCTCCACTTT. This translates into CASSQEEGPLHF.

This clone is a singleton in its sample. The rearrangement joins TRBV29-1 to TRBJ2-5, with 9 bases identical to TRBD2. The closer fit of TRBJ2-7 to the DNA end suggests the J call may be wrong. CDR1 is SQVTM, CDR2 ANQGSEA, per germline. This CDR3 region has 12 residues. The DNA for the CDR3 is TGCAGCGTGGCGCGGGAGGGAGACGAGCAGTACTTC. Translated, it gives CSVAREGDEQYF.

The V gene is TRBV7-9, the J gene TRBJ2-7; TRBD2 matches at 11 bases. The V gene end was trimmed by 3 bases and the J gene end by 0 bases; junction bases not matched to a gene: 7. The CDR3 has 17 amino acids. CDR1 is SEHNR and CDR2 is FQNEAQ in the germline V gene (reference sequence). CDR3 nucleotide sequence: TGTGCCAGCAGCTTTGAGACTAGCGGGATTCCCTCCTACGAGCAGTACTTC. It is translated as CASSFETSGIPSYEQYF.

The chain is built from TRBV9 and TRBJ2-1, with TRBD2 matching over 7 bases. The V segment lost 0 bases and the J segment 0 bases; nucleotides outside the gene matches: 9. From germline, CDR1 is SGDLS and CDR2 YYNGEE. The CDR3 loop spans 18 amino acids. The chain's CDR3 is CASSVGLAGASSYNEQFF. CDR3 nucleotide sequence: TGTGCCAGCAGCGTAGGACTAGCAGGCGCGTCCTCCTACAATGAGCAGTTCTTC.

V gene TRBV6-5 combines with J gene TRBJ1-2; D remains ambiguous. Germline values: CDR1 MNHEY, CDR2 SVGAGI. CDR3 length equals 14 residues. Deletions cut 4 bases from V and 4 bases from J, with 13 bases between. This CDR3 reads CASSSIQYGYGYTF. The CDR3, as DNA: TGTGCCAGCAGTTCTATACAGTATGGCTATGGCTACACCTTC.

This clone has more than one count but fewer than ten. The V call is TRBV15, the J call TRBJ1-5; TRBD1 agrees at 7 bases. Losses at the gene ends were 2 bases for V and 2 bases for J; bases not matched to a gene: 6. The length of the CDR3 is 16 residues. The germline CDR1 and CDR2 sequences are LNHNV and YYDKDF (reference sequence). The CDR3 loop is CATSRRRGEGNQPQHF. The CDR3 region has the DNA TGTGCCACCAGCAGACGCAGGGGGGAGGGCAATCAGCCCCAGCATTTT.

The CDR3 DNA is TGTGCCAGTAGTATCAGGAGAACTAGCGGCCCGGGGGGGACCCAGTACTTC. Translation: CASSIRRTSGPGGTQYF. The genes are TRBV19 and TRBJ2-5, with 8 bases matching TRBD2. The CDR3 spans 17 residues. The germline V gene has CDR1 LNHDA and CDR2 SQIVND (reference sequence). After removal of 3 bases from V and 7 bases from J, the junction contained 16 bases not matched to a gene.

This chain joins TRBV10-3 and TRBJ1-5; D call uncertain. CDR1 is ENHRY, CDR2 SYGVKD, per germline. V was shortened by 7 bases and J by 4 bases, with 11 bases between the two germline ends. The CDR3 runs to 13 residues. The CDR3 reads CAIKEFENQPQHF. CDR3 sequence (DNA): TGTGCCATCAAAGAGTTCGAGAATCAGCCCCAGCATTTT.

This clone appeared a single time. The chain joins TRBV11-1 to TRBJ1-3; D is uncertain. Looked up from germline, CDR1 is SGHAT and CDR2 is FQDESV (reference sequence). V was pared by 5 bases and J by 8 bases, with 10 bases between. The CDR3 consists of 12 residues. CDR3 protein: CASSITTHTIYF. CDR3 DNA sequence: TGTGCCAGCAGCATCACGACGCACACCATATATTTT.

The rearrangement links TRBV6-5 to TRBJ1-5, with 8 bases lining up with TRBD1. J was trimmed by 4 bases and V by 6 bases; bases with no gene match: 5. The CDR3 is made up of 14 amino acids. Germline V gives CDR1 MNHEY, CDR2 SVGAGI. CDR3 residues: CASRTTGGNQPQHF. CDR3 nucleotide sequence: TGTGCCAGCAGGACCACAGGGGGGAATCAGCCCCAGCATTTT.

This clone was observed a few times. CDR3 sequence (DNA): TGTGCCAGCAGCCTAACAGGGTGGAGCACTGAAGCTTTCTTT. Encoded protein: CASSLTGWSTEAFF. The chain has TRBV11-2 and TRBJ1-1; D is perhaps TRBD1 (6 bases). Germline V gene lookup returns CDR1 SGHAT and CDR2 FQNNGV. V shed 5 bases and J shed 4 bases, with 14 bases lying between them. This CDR3 is 14 amino acids long.

The chain has TRBV28 and TRBJ1-4; D call uncertain. Germline-derived CDR1 and CDR2 are MDHEN and SYDVKM. Between the trimmed V and J ends, which lost 2 bases and 4 bases, there was a span of 8 bases. The CDR3 spans 14 residues. CDR3 sequence: CASSLGTLNEKLFF. In DNA form, the CDR3 reads TGTGCCAGCAGTTTAGGAACACTTAATGAAAAACTGTTTTTT.

V and J are TRBV7-8 and TRBJ1-5; the D is unclear. CDR3 length: 15 amino acids. V dropped 1 base and J dropped 7 bases, with 14 bases sitting between them. Germline CDR1 reads SGHVS; CDR2 reads FQNEAQ. The CDR3 DNA sequence: TGTGCCAGCAGCTTAGTGGTGGGCCCCCGGCAGCCCCAGCATTTT. Its protein is CASSLVVGPRQPQHF.

The chain links TRBV18 to TRBJ1-4; D is uncertain. The length of the CDR3 is 16 residues. V lost 2 bases to trimming and J lost 0 bases, with 10 bases between them. Germline V CDR1 and CDR2: KGHSH, LQKENI. The DNA for the CDR3 is TGTGCCAGCTCACCAAAAACGGATCCAACTAATGAAAAACTGTTTTTT. Translated, it gives CASSPKTDPTNEKLFF.

J is TRBJ1-2 and V is TRBV9; tentatively, D is TRBD1 (6 bases). The V gene lost 1 base and the J gene lost 4 bases, with 11 bases spanning the gap. The CDR3 extends over 14 amino acids. Germline CDR1 and CDR2: SGDLS and YYNGEE. This chain's CDR3 is CASSVRGTPYGYTF. CDR3 coding DNA: TGTGCCAGCAGCGTACGGGGGACACCCTATGGCTACACCTTC.

The genes are TRBV9 and TRBJ1-2; D is uncertain. Germline CDR1 reads SGDLS; CDR2 reads YYNGEE. Trimming left V 4 bases short and J 8 bases short, with 12 bases between. This CDR3 comprises 12 residues. CDR3 DNA sequence: TGTGCCAGCAGCTCAAACAGCCGAGGCTACACCTTC. This translates into CASSSNSRGYTF.

Comment on this clone: A read error is the likely source, as a far larger clone sits one nucleotide away. The V call is TRBV30, the J call TRBJ1-2; 8 bases map to TRBD1. The CDR3 is 13 residues long. Germline assignment: CDR1 GTSNPN and CDR2 SVGIG (reference sequence). CDR3 DNA: TGTGCCTGGAGTGCGGACAGGGTAAAAGGCTACGCCTTC. Its translation: CAWSADRVKGYAF. The full variable domain, in which reference TRBV30 and TRBJ1-2 provide the parts outside the CDR3, is SQTIHQWPATLVQPVGSPLSLECTVEGTSNPNLYWYRQAAGRGLQLLFYSVGIGQISSEVPQNLSASRPQDRQFILSSKKLLLSDSGFYLCAWSADRVKGYAFGSGTRLTVV.

This clone was observed a handful of times. The genes are TRBV18 and TRBJ2-7; 9 bases are shared with TRBD1. This CDR3 is 14 amino acids long. The germline CDR1 and CDR2 sequences are KGHSH and LQKENI. With 6 bases clipped from V and 5 bases from J, the junction kept 8 bases outside the gene matches. CDR3 amino acids: CASSPRTGENEQYF. The DNA for the CDR3 is TGTGCCAGCTCGCCCCGGACAGGGGAGAACGAGCAGTACTTC.

Here the CDR3 DNA reads TGCAGCGCTGGACAGGGGGCTTTGAATGAGCAGTTCTTC. Protein sequence: CSAGQGALNEQFF. The chain has TRBV29-1 and TRBJ2-1; TRBD1 matches at 11 bases. The CDR3 loop spans 13 amino acids. The germline gives CDR1 SQVTM, CDR2 ANQGSEA. The V and J ends lost 7 bases and 7 bases, in that order; junction bases with no gene match: 6.

The chain joins TRBV5-5 to TRBJ2-1; D gene uncertain. CDR1 is SGHKS and CDR2 is YYEKEE in the germline V gene (reference sequence). The CDR3 length is 11 residues. Trimming took off 4 bases at V and 6 bases at J, with 5 bases between the two ends. Here the CDR3 reads CASSLGNEQFF. CDR3 DNA sequence: TGTGCCAGCAGCCTTGGCAATGAGCAGTTCTTC.

This clone was detected once. This chain connects TRBV27 to TRBJ1-4; TRBD1 matches 7 bases. CDR3 size: 19 residues. CDR1 and CDR2 from the germline V gene are MNHEY and SMNVEV (reference sequence). Trimming took 5 bases from V and 0 from J; bases not matched to a gene: 15. DNA for the CDR3: TGTGCCAGCAGTCCCCGCCGGGACAGCCGCCTTGCAACTAATGAAAAACTGTTTTTT. The encoded protein is CASSPRRDSRLATNEKLFF.

This clone was seen many times. This chain links TRBV9 with TRBJ2-1, with D possibly TRBD1 on 5 matching bases. The germline CDR1 and CDR2 sequences are SGDLS and YYNGEE. The ends were cut back, 5 bases at V and 3 bases at J, with 15 bases in the middle. This CDR3 has 15 amino acids. This CDR3 is CASSPRRVDYNEQFF. The DNA for the CDR3 is TGTGCCAGCAGTCCACGCAGGGTGGACTACAATGAGCAGTTCTTC.

The chain uses TRBV7-2 and TRBJ2-7; D unclear. Germline V lookup: CDR1 SGHTA, CDR2 FQGNSA. Trimming stripped 1 base from V and 3 bases from J, with 10 bases between. The CDR3 contains 14 residues. CDR3 nucleotides: TGTGCCAGCAGCTTAGAGGGAATCTACTACGAGCAGTACTTC. Residues: CASSLEGIYYEQYF.